Detailed here is one TCR beta chain. Clones were sequenced by immunoSEQ multiplex PCR, and TCRdb holds only the in-frame ones, with some missing. The sample gives 100,000 to 150,000 clones, more than 75% of which show up once; about 1.5% is in the top ten. This record comes from a study of blood T cell repertoires in COVID-19. Study in general: PBMCs, B-cell-depleted T cells, or T cells were the source of the cDNA or gDNA that made up the material.

The sequenced sample was peripheral blood. This receptor was identified in a human donor in a cohort sampled during active COVID-19.

CDR3 region: CASSWARYENIQYF. CDR3 in DNA: TGTGCCAGCAGCTGGGCTCGATACGAAAACATTCAGTACTTC. The chain combines TRBV13 with TRBJ2-4; D is ambiguous. The CDR3 extends over 14 amino acids. V lost 4 bases and J lost 5, with 12 bases in between. Germline CDR1 PRHDT, CDR2 FYEKMQ (reference sequence).